Presented here are 26 T cell receptor beta chains from one specimen sequenced in a study of T cells in Graves' hyperthyroidism and ophthalmopathy. Using RNA transcripts as the source, TCR beta CDR3 regions were amplified. Initially, a first-round RT-PCR of the TCR CDR3 employed the HTBI primer set. TCRdb re-derived calls from the multiplex PCR reads in MiXCR, one entry per CDR3 protein. The table lists hundreds of thousands of distinct CDR3 sequences, 20% of them singletons, with 45% to 50% in the top ten. The sample comprised blood. Receptor source: a man aged 35 to 55 with Graves' ophthalmopathy.

This clonotype was recorded at least ten times. The rearrangement uses TRBV11-1 and TRBJ2-7; D possibly corresponds to TRBD2 (5 bases). Trimming left V 1 base short and J 4 bases short, with 8 bases between. This CDR3 spans 13 amino acids. Germline V gene data show CDR1 as SGHAT and CDR2 as FQDESV (reference sequence). This CDR3 reads CASSLVEEYEQYF. CDR3 bases: TGTGCCAGCAGCTTAGTGGAGGAGTACGAGCAGTACTTC.

The CDR3 is CASSLMAGASGQTQYF. For the CDR3, the DNA is TGTGCCAGCAGCCTCATGGCGGGGGCCTCGGGACAGACCCAGTACTTC. The rearrangement uses TRBV3-1 and TRBJ2-5; a weak D match, TRBD2 (7 bases). Germline CDR1 is LGHDT and CDR2 is YNNKEL (reference sequence). There are 16 residues in the CDR3. V was pared by 4 bases and J by 6 bases, with 21 bases between.

This clonotype turned up a few times. V usage is TRBV5-4 and J usage is TRBJ2-7, with 9 nucleotides matching TRBD1. Germline-derived CDR1 and CDR2 are SGHNT and YYREEE (reference sequence). Trimming cost V 1 base and J 3 bases; bases outside gene matches: 5. The CDR3 sequence is 15 residues long. The CDR3 is CASSLNPGQGYEQYF. CDR3 nucleotides: TGTGCCAGCAGCTTGAATCCGGGACAGGGCTACGAGCAGTACTTC.

The chain combines TRBV7-9 with TRBJ2-7; 8 bases line up with TRBD2. Germline V lookup: CDR1 SEHNR, CDR2 FQNEAQ (reference sequence). The length of the CDR3 is 12 residues. Germline trimming cut 10 bases from V and 5 bases from J; bases unmatched to any gene: 7. CDR3 DNA sequence: TGTGCCACCCCGGGGGGGACACACGAGCAGTACTTC. Protein: CATPGGTHEQYF. Combining the CDR3 with reference TRBV7-9 and TRBJ2-7 gives the whole variable domain DTGVSQNPRHKITKRGQNVTFRCDPISEHNRLYWYRQTLGQGPEFLTYFQNEAQLEKSRLLSDRFSAERPKGSFSTLEIQRTEQGDSAMYLCATPGGTHEQYFGPGTRLTVT.

This clonotype was recorded a few times. The chain joins TRBV27 to TRBJ2-2; D gene unclear. The CDR3 runs 15 residues. The germline V gene encodes CDR1 MNHEY and CDR2 SMNVEV (reference sequence). V was trimmed by 0 bases and J by 8 bases, leaving 13 bases between them. The CDR3 loop is CASSLSVLRMGELFF. The CDR3 DNA is TGTGCCAGCAGTTTATCGGTTCTGAGGATGGGGGAGCTGTTTTTT.

This clonotype was seen a handful of times. The chain employs TRBV18 and TRBJ2-5; possibly TRBD2 for D (6 bases). The CDR3 runs to 14 residues. Germline V gene lookup returns CDR1 KGHSH and CDR2 LQKENI. Trimming cost V 2 bases and J 4 bases, with 11 bases left between them. The CDR3 sequence: CASSPRAEGETQYF. The CDR3 bases are TGTGCCAGCTCACCAAGGGCGGAGGGAGAGACCCAGTACTTC. Together with reference TRBV18 and TRBJ2-5, the CDR3 gives the full variable domain: NAGVMQNPRHLVRRRGQEARLRCSPMKGHSHVYWYRQLPEEGLKFMVYLQKENIIDESGMPKERFSAEFPKEGPSILRIQQVVRGDSAAYFCASSPRAEGETQYFGPGTRLLVL.

The CDR3 protein is CASSEDPMNTEAFF. In DNA form, the CDR3 reads TGCGCCAGCAGCGAGGACCCCATGAACACTGAAGCTTTCTTT. The chain links TRBV5-1 to TRBJ1-1; no reliable D call. Trimming removed 4 bases at V and 0 bases at J, with 10 bases between. Germline CDR1 and CDR2: SGHRS and YFSETQ. This CDR3 is built from 14 residues. Using reference TRBV5-1 and TRBJ1-1 for the parts outside the CDR3, the full variable domain is KAGVTQTPRYLIKTRGQQVTLSCSPISGHRSVSWYQQTPGQGLQFLFEYFSETQRNKGNFPGRFSGRQFSNSRSEMNVSTLELGDSALYLCASSEDPMNTEAFFGQGTRLTVV.

This clonotype was picked up many times. The J gene is TRBJ2-5, the V gene TRBV20-1; D remains unclear. V dropped 2 bases and J dropped 2 bases, with 9 bases sitting between them. This CDR3 spans 13 amino acids. Germline V CDR1 and CDR2: DFQATT, SNEGSKA (reference sequence). CDR3 DNA: TGCAGTGCTAGACCGGCCATGCAAGAGACCCAGTACTTC. This gives the protein CSARPAMQETQYF.

This chain links TRBV7-9 with TRBJ2-7, with unresolved D. Germline lookup yields CDR1 SEHNR and CDR2 FQNEAQ (reference sequence). The CDR3 loop spans 16 amino acids. Between the trimmed V and J ends, which lost 4 bases and 7 bases, there was a span of 23 bases. DNA for the CDR3: TGTGCCAGCAGCTCCCATACCTGGGTGAATCAACCTGAGCAGTACTTC. Protein product: CASSSHTWVNQPEQYF.

A few counts support this clonotype. A read error may explain this, as a much larger clone is one base away. The chain combines TRBV5-1 with TRBJ1-1; no definite D call. This CDR3 is 13 amino acids long. Per germline, CDR1 SGHRS and CDR2 YFSETQ. Trimming removed 3 bases from V and 1 base from J, with 7 bases in between. CDR3 amino acids: CASSSDENTEAFF. The CDR3 DNA sequence: TGCGCCAGCAGCTCGGACGAGAACACTGAAGCTTTCTTT.

The rearrangement joins TRBV5-1 to TRBJ1-3, with 8 positions matching TRBD1. The germline V gene encodes CDR1 SGHRS and CDR2 YFSETQ. The length of the CDR3 is 16 residues. The J segment lost 4 bases and the V segment lost 4 bases, leaving 10 bases of the junction unmatched. CDR3 in DNA: TGCGCCAGCAGCAGTAACCGGGACAGGTCCGGAAACACCATATATTTT. The encoded protein is CASSSNRDRSGNTIYF.

This clonotype has a count of ten or more. V gene TRBV6-9 combines with J gene TRBJ1-2; D gene uncertain. CDR3 length equals 13 residues. Trimming pared 3 bases from V and 0 bases from J, leaving 5 bases between. Germline V lookup: CDR1 MNHGY, CDR2 SVAAGI. CDR3 in DNA: TGTGCCAGCAGTTACGGGGCTAACTATGGCTACACCTTC. Translation gives CASSYGANYGYTF.

Concerning this clonotype itself: A much larger clone differs from this one at a single base, so this may be a read error. This chain joins TRBV6-2 or TRBV6-3 and TRBJ1-2, with 9 bases matching TRBD1. CDR3 length: 14 residues. With V trimmed by 7 bases and J by 4 bases, 7 bases remained unmatched. Germline CDR1 reads MNHEY; CDR2 reads SVGEGT. The CDR3 here is CASKFGQGPYGYTF. The CDR3 DNA reads TGTGCCAGCAAGTTCGGACAGGGGCCCTATGGCTACACCTTC.

The J gene is TRBJ1-1, the V gene TRBV5-1, with 8 bases matching TRBD1. Trimming at V came to 4 bases and at J to 7 bases, leaving 9 bases not matched to a gene. This CDR3 contains 14 residues. Germline V lookup: CDR1 SGHRS, CDR2 YFSETQ. CDR3 loop: CASSPRQGRVEAFF. The CDR3 nucleotides read TGCGCCAGCAGCCCCCGACAGGGGAGGGTTGAAGCTTTCTTT. Combining the CDR3 with reference TRBV5-1 and TRBJ1-1 gives the whole variable domain KAGVTQTPRYLIKTRGQQVTLSCSPISGHRSVSWYQQTPGQGLQFLFEYFSETQRNKGNFPGRFSGRQFSNSRSEMNVSTLELGDSALYLCASSPRQGRVEAFFGQGTRLTVV.

The sample holds a few counts of this clonotype. The chain combines TRBV13 with TRBJ2-2; D not certain. V was clipped by 4 bases and J by 5 bases, with 8 bases between them. The CDR3 is 13 residues long. Germline CDR1 and CDR2: PRHDT and FYEKMQ (reference sequence). The CDR3 loop is CASSWGLTGELFF. The CDR3 bases are TGTGCCAGCAGCTGGGGATTGACCGGGGAGCTGTTTTTT.

This clonotype came up many times. The chain links TRBV20-1 to TRBJ2-7; 10 bases fit TRBD1. V dropped 2 bases and J dropped 3; count of bases not matched to a gene: 10. The CDR3 sequence is 16 residues long. Germline loops: CDR1 DFQATT, CDR2 SNEGSKA (reference sequence). CDR3: CSARPILGTGDYEQYF. For the CDR3, the DNA is TGCAGTGCTAGACCTATACTCGGGACAGGGGACTACGAGCAGTACTTC.

The chain couples TRBV6-5 to TRBJ2-1, with D possibly being TRBD1 or TRBD2 (5 bases each). Trimming removed 2 bases from V and 4 bases from J, with 15 bases in between. This CDR3 contains 16 residues. In germline, CDR1 is MNHEY, CDR2 SVGAGI. CDR3 amino acids: CASSYAMGDRYNEQFF. CDR3 coding DNA: TGTGCCAGCAGTTACGCGATGGGGGACCGATACAATGAGCAGTTCTTC.

This clonotype was detected many times. CDR3: CASSKQGSGAYEQYF. The DNA of the CDR3 is TGTGCCAGCAGTAAACAGGGATCCGGAGCCTACGAGCAGTACTTC. The chain couples TRBV6-1 to TRBJ2-7; D may be TRBD1 (6 bases). Germline values: CDR1 MNHNS, CDR2 SASEGT. This CDR3 comprises 15 residues. Trimming took off 5 bases at V and 2 bases at J, with 16 bases between the two ends.

This clonotype appeared a few times. The CDR3 nucleotides are TGTGCCAGCAGTTGGACTAGCGGGAGGAACAATGAGCAGTTCTTC. The encoded protein is CASSWTSGRNNEQFF. V gene TRBV2 combines with J gene TRBJ2-1, with 14 bases identical to TRBD2. The CDR3 is 15 residues long. Unmatched junction bases numbered 2, after V lost 5 bases and J lost 5 bases. Germline CDR1 reads SNHLY; CDR2 reads FYNNEI.

This chain connects TRBV6-1 to TRBJ2-1; the D call may be TRBD1 or TRBD2 (5 bases each). The CDR3 length is 12 residues. V lost 6 bases, J lost 12 bases, and 15 bases lay in between. CDR1 is MNHNS, CDR2 SASEGT, per germline. The CDR3 here is CASRGESTAQFF. The CDR3 DNA sequence: TGTGCCAGCAGGGGGGAGTCTACCGCGCAGTTCTTC.

Written as DNA, the CDR3 is TGTGCCAGCAGCTTACAGGGGGCGCAGGAAAAACTGTTTTTT. Translation: CASSLQGAQEKLFF. The rearrangement joins TRBV7-8 to TRBJ1-4, with 8 nucleotides matching TRBD1. The CDR3 contains 14 residues. Trimming cost V 2 bases and J 8 bases; bases outside gene matches: 4. Germline V lookup: CDR1 SGHVS, CDR2 FQNEAQ. Full variable domain (missing parts from reference TRBV7-8 and TRBJ1-4): GAGVSQSPRYKVAKRGQDVALRCDPISGHVSLFWYQQALGQGPEFLTYFQNEAQLDKSGLPSDRFFAERPEGSVSTLKIQRTQQEDSAVYLCASSLQGAQEKLFFGSGTQLSVL.

The rearrangement links TRBV6-1 to TRBJ1-5; D is undetermined. The germline V and J ends were trimmed by 2 bases and 2 bases, with 10 bases remaining between them. Germline V CDR1 and CDR2: MNHNS, SASEGT. The CDR3 length is 15 residues. The CDR3 DNA is TGTGCCAGCAGTGAACCCCAGTTGGGCAATCAGCCCCAGCATTTT. This codes for CASSEPQLGNQPQHF.

Regarding this clonotype: This clone may be a read error of a much larger clone one base away. The chain employs TRBV2 and TRBJ1-5; 7 bases agree with TRBD1. The CDR3 consists of 14 residues. From germline, CDR1 is SNHLY and CDR2 FYNNEI. The J segment lost 4 bases and the V segment lost 6 bases, leaving 6 bases of the junction unmatched. The CDR3 DNA is TGTGCCAGCAGGGAGGGGACAGAGAATCAGCCCCAGCATTTT. Residues: CASREGTENQPQHF.

This clonotype was seen ten or more times. The chain couples TRBV20-1 to TRBJ1-1; the match to TRBD1 covers 7 bases. CDR1 is DFQATT, CDR2 SNEGSKA, per germline (reference sequence). The CDR3 extends over 16 amino acids. V shed 4 bases, J shed 0 bases, and the junction held 11 bases outside the gene matches. As DNA, the CDR3 is TGCAGTGCTATAGACCCCAGGGGGATGATGAACACTGAAGCTTTCTTT. Protein: CSAIDPRGMMNTEAFF.

The chain is built from TRBV6-1 and TRBJ1-1; D remains unclear. The CDR3 spans 15 residues. From germline, CDR1 is MNHNS and CDR2 SASEGT. The V end lost 7 bases, the J end lost 4 bases, and 19 bases lay between the germline ends. The CDR3 loop reads CASTTYISGGTEAFF. Here the CDR3 DNA reads TGTGCCAGCACAACCTATATATCTGGTGGCACTGAAGCTTTCTTT.

The J gene is TRBJ2-5, the V gene TRBV6-1; no clear D gene. Trimming stripped 7 bases from V and 5 bases from J, with 11 bases between. The germline V gene has CDR1 MNHNS and CDR2 SASEGT. This CDR3 is built from 12 residues. The CDR3 nucleotides read TGTGCCAGCACGGATTTGATCGAGACCCAGTACTTC. It is translated as CASTDLIETQYF.